This T cell receptor beta chain was retrieved from a study of regulatory T cells in long-lasting Graves disease. Study-wide background: Persistent Graves' disease denoted over 5 years of antithyroid drugs plus positive TSH receptor antibodies.

A remark on this clonotype: What it binds is unknown.

This CDR3 region has 12 residues. CDR1 and CDR2 (germline): SQVTM, ANQGSEA. Trimming removed 7 bases at V and 3 bases at J, with 12 bases between. The sample's time point: persistent/refractory GD, antithyroid drugs over 5 years with positive TRAb. Making the TCR library involved RNA that had been extracted from PBMCs. Arm-PCR of CDR3 regions and iRepertoire HTBI primers were used to build TCR beta libraries. One entry per CDR3 protein, called by TCRdb with MiXCR from the multiplex PCR reads. This table has over 450,000 distinct CDR3 sequences, roughly 21% appearing once. Study observations and caveats: Newly diagnosed Graves' patients exceeded persistent ones in TCR diversity. TRBV28, TRBJ1-2 and TRBJ2-5 were segments that persistent disease favored.

This chain connects TRBV29-1 to TRBJ2-5, with a tentative D call TRBD1 (6 bases). This material consisted of peripheral blood mononuclear cells (PBMCs), taken when the disease was refractory, from a patient treated with antithyroid drugs. This receptor was taken from a female donor with Graves disease. CDR3: CSGNRQEETQYF. The CDR3 nucleotides read TGCAGCGGCAACCGACAGGAAGAGACCCAGTACTTC.